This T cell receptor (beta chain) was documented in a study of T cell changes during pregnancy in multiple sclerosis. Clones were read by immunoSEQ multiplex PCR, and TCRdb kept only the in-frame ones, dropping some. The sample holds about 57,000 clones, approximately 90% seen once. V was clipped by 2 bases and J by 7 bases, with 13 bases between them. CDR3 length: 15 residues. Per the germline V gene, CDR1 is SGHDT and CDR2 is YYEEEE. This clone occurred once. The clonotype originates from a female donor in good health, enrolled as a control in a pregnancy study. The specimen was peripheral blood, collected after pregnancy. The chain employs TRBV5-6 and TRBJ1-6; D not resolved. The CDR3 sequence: CASSFGSYSNSPLHF. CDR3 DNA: TGTGCCAGCAGCTTCGGGTCTTACTCAAATTCACCCCTCCACTTT.